The rows below give T cell receptor beta chains drawn from one sample of a study of T cell responses to AZD1222 COVID-19 vaccine. Generated by immunoSEQ multiplex PCR, the TCRdb table keeps only in-frame clones and is missing some. The data contain tens of thousands of clones, roughly 90% of them singletons. This material consisted of peripheral blood, taken on day 0 of AZD1222 vaccination. The origin of the receptors is an adult in good health. CDR3s include the opening cysteine and the closing phenylalanine or tryptophan. The D gene is left open where the match is weak. Only some rows state a clone size, as once, few, many or a class for expanded clones.

v_call: TRBV21-1; d_call: -; j_call: TRBJ2-1; clone_size: -; cdr3_nt: TGTGCCAGCAGCAAAGTGGGAGGGCGACCGGGTGGGCAGTTCTTC; cdr3_aa: CASSKVGGRPGGQFF
v_call: TRBV6-2/TRBV6-3; d_call: -; j_call: TRBJ2-7; clone_size: once; cdr3_nt: TGTGCCAGCAGCCGCGGGACTCCCCTACGTGGGCAGTACTTC; cdr3_aa: CASSRGTPLRGQYF
v_call: TRBV5-6; d_call: TRBD2; j_call: TRBJ2-2; clone_size: -; cdr3_nt: TGTGCCAGCAGCTTGGAATATACGGGAGGTGGCTGGACCGGGGAGCTGTTTTTT; cdr3_aa: CASSLEYTGGGWTGELFF
v_call: TRBV7-8; d_call: -; j_call: TRBJ2-7; clone_size: -; cdr3_nt: TGTGCCAGCAGCTTAGAGGCCTACGAGCAGTACTTC; cdr3_aa: CASSLEAYEQYF
v_call: TRBV19; d_call: TRBD1; j_call: TRBJ1-2; clone_size: -; cdr3_nt: TGTGCCAGTAGCGAGGACAGGGAATATGGCTACACCTTC; cdr3_aa: CASSEDREYGYTF
v_call: TRBV7-3; d_call: -; j_call: TRBJ1-5; clone_size: -; cdr3_nt: TGTGCCAGCAGCTTAATTCCAGGGGATGGCAATCAGCCCCAGCATTTT; cdr3_aa: CASSLIPGDGNQPQHF
v_call: TRBV2; d_call: TRBD2; j_call: TRBJ2-1; clone_size: -; cdr3_nt: TGTGCCAGCAGGGGACTAGTCAATGAGCAGTTCTTC; cdr3_aa: CASRGLVNEQFF
v_call: TRBV28; d_call: TRBD1; j_call: TRBJ1-2; clone_size: once; cdr3_nt: TGTGCCAGCAGTCTCCCGAGACAGGGGGCTGGCTACACCTTC; cdr3_aa: CASSLPRQGAGYTF
v_call: TRBV9; d_call: -; j_call: TRBJ1-2; clone_size: -; cdr3_nt: TGTGCCAGCAGCGTAGATCGGGGTACTGGCTACACCTTC; cdr3_aa: CASSVDRGTGYTF
v_call: TRBV28; d_call: TRBD1; j_call: TRBJ1-2; clone_size: -; cdr3_nt: TGTGCCAGCAGGGACCGGACAGGAAGTCTCCACTATGGCTACACCTTC; cdr3_aa: CASRDRTGSLHYGYTF
v_call: TRBV28; d_call: TRBD1; j_call: TRBJ2-7; clone_size: once; cdr3_nt: TGTGCCAGCAGTTTAGTACAGGGGGCGGACGAGCAGTACTTC; cdr3_aa: CASSLVQGADEQYF
v_call: TRBV28; d_call: -; j_call: TRBJ1-6; clone_size: -; cdr3_nt: TGTGCCAGCACGATGGGGGGAAGCTCCTATAATTCACCCCTCCACTTT; cdr3_aa: CASTMGGSSYNSPLHF
v_call: TRBV6-4; d_call: TRBD2; j_call: TRBJ2-1; clone_size: -; cdr3_nt: TGTGCCAGCCCCGCTCGGGAGGCTTCCTACAATGAGCAGTTCTTC; cdr3_aa: CASPAREASYNEQFF
v_call: TRBV18; d_call: -; j_call: TRBJ2-7; clone_size: -; cdr3_nt: TGTGCCAGCTCACCGGCCGATAGCTACGAGCAGTACTTC; cdr3_aa: CASSPADSYEQYF
v_call: TRBV28; d_call: TRBD1; j_call: TRBJ1-1; clone_size: -; cdr3_nt: TGTGCCAGCAGTTTAGGAGGACAGGGTGGCACTGAAGCTTTCTTT; cdr3_aa: CASSLGGQGGTEAFF
v_call: TRBV10-3; d_call: TRBD2; j_call: TRBJ2-1; clone_size: -; cdr3_nt: TGTGCCATCAGGGCACCTAGCGGTAATGAGCAGTTCTTC; cdr3_aa: CAIRAPSGNEQFF
v_call: TRBV6-5; d_call: TRBD1; j_call: TRBJ1-2; clone_size: -; cdr3_nt: TGTGCCAGCAGTTACTCGGGGACAGGGGCCCTTGGCTACACCTTC; cdr3_aa: CASSYSGTGALGYTF
v_call: TRBV6-1; d_call: -; j_call: TRBJ2-7; clone_size: -; cdr3_nt: TGTGCCAGCAGTGCCGGTCCCGGATTGAACGGAGCCTACGAGCAGTACTTC; cdr3_aa: CASSAGPGLNGAYEQYF
v_call: TRBV9; d_call: TRBD1; j_call: TRBJ2-2; clone_size: -; cdr3_nt: TGTGCCAGCAGCGTCAGGGACAGGGGTGGGCACACCGGGGAGCTGTTTTTT; cdr3_aa: CASSVRDRGGHTGELFF
v_call: TRBV6-5; d_call: -; j_call: TRBJ1-2; clone_size: -; cdr3_nt: TGTGCCAGCACCGAGGGGTATAATGGGGGCGGCTACACCTTC; cdr3_aa: CASTEGYNGGGYTF
v_call: TRBV6-5; d_call: -; j_call: TRBJ1-4; clone_size: -; cdr3_nt: TGTGCCAGCAGACCCGGGGACTTCTCGGGCGAAAAACTGTTTTTT; cdr3_aa: CASRPGDFSGEKLFF
v_call: TRBV29-1; d_call: -; j_call: TRBJ2-7; clone_size: -; cdr3_nt: TGCAGCGTTGGGGGGGACCCCTACGAGCAGTACTTC; cdr3_aa: CSVGGDPYEQYF
v_call: TRBV7-9; d_call: -; j_call: TRBJ1-2; clone_size: -; cdr3_nt: TGTGCCAGCAGCTTCGTGACACAGTACTATGGCTACACCTTC; cdr3_aa: CASSFVTQYYGYTF
v_call: TRBV20-1; d_call: -; j_call: TRBJ2-5; clone_size: few; cdr3_nt: TGCAGTGCTAGTCCCCGACTTGTCGGAGAGACCCAGTACTTC; cdr3_aa: CSASPRLVGETQYF
v_call: TRBV6-4; d_call: -; j_call: TRBJ2-2; clone_size: -; cdr3_nt: TGTGCCAGCAGTGCTGAGAGGGACACCGGGGAGCTGTTTTTT; cdr3_aa: CASSAERDTGELFF
v_call: TRBV5-1; d_call: TRBD1; j_call: TRBJ1-6; clone_size: -; cdr3_nt: TGCGCCAGCAGCCCAGGGGGGGGCAGCTCCTATAATTCACCCCTCCACTTT; cdr3_aa: CASSPGGGSSYNSPLHF
v_call: TRBV5-5; d_call: -; j_call: TRBJ1-1; clone_size: -; cdr3_nt: TGTGCCAGCTCCATTCTAGGGCAGACTGAAGCTTTCTTT; cdr3_aa: CASSILGQTEAFF
v_call: TRBV5-4; d_call: -; j_call: TRBJ1-6; clone_size: -; cdr3_nt: TGTGCCAGCAGCGTGGGGACATTCGGTTTCAATTCACCCCTCCACTTT; cdr3_aa: CASSVGTFGFNSPLHF
v_call: TRBV6-1; d_call: -; j_call: TRBJ1-2; clone_size: -; cdr3_nt: TGTGCCAGCAGTGAGGGCGGTGGCTACACCTTC; cdr3_aa: CASSEGGGYTF
v_call: TRBV11-3; d_call: -; j_call: TRBJ1-1; clone_size: -; cdr3_nt: TGTGCCAGCAGCCCCGGATGGAACACTGAAGCTTTCTTT; cdr3_aa: CASSPGWNTEAFF